The clone carrying this T cell receptor beta chain was counted a few times. This sample's treatment: oral pan-JAK inhibitor, 5-10 mg twice daily. The data were obtained in a study of CD8+ T cells in alopecia areata. As the sequencing template, cDNA was produced by extracting RNA and reverse transcribing it. Sequencing used immunoSEQ multiplex PCR; TCRdb keeps in-frame clones, though not all of them. The data contain some 58,000 clones, about 45% of them singletons. This clonotype was obtained from a human donor with alopecia areata. The material sequenced was CD8+ T cells sorted from blood, taken around week 37, from a patient treated with tofacitinib.

CDR3 amino acids: CASSALPRGEQYF. As DNA, the CDR3 is TGTGCCAGCTCCGCCCTCCCGAGGGGCGAGCAGTACTTC. This chain links TRBV7-9 with TRBJ2-7; D may correspond to TRBD1 or TRBD2 (5 bases each). Trimming took 8 bases from V and 6 from J, leaving 17 bases between them. The CDR3 is 13 residues long. Germline V gene data show CDR1 as SEHNR and CDR2 as FQNEAQ (reference sequence).